Shown below are 26 T cell receptor beta chains from a single sample sequenced in a study of T cell repertoires in cytomegalovirus infection. TCRdb re-derived calls from the reads in MiXCR, one entry per CDR3 protein. The table lists more than 300,000 distinct CDR3 sequences, roughly a third of them singletons. No cognate antigen is known for these TCRs. This material consisted of cultured PBMCs, taken from culture after CMV antigen stimulation. Every receptor here comes from a human donor in good health (CMV status not recorded). Some clones in this sample may be carry-over from other donors' samples.

In this sample, this clonotype turned up once. V usage is TRBV2 and J usage is TRBJ1-6, with a tentative D call TRBD1 (6 bases). CDR1 is SNHLY and CDR2 is FYNNEI in the germline V gene. V was trimmed by 7 bases and J by 9 bases, leaving 13 bases between them. The CDR3 spans 13 residues. The CDR3 nucleotides are TGTGCCAGCACGCAGGGGCGAAGTTCACCCCTCCACTTT. Amino acids: CASTQGRSSPLHF.

The chain is built from TRBV7-9 and TRBJ2-7; the D is unclear. The CDR3 has 13 residues. Per germline, CDR1 SEHNR and CDR2 FQNEAQ (reference sequence). V was trimmed by 5 bases and J by 7 bases, leaving 15 bases between them. CDR3 sequence: CASSPLGSQEQYV. The CDR3 DNA follows: TGTGCCAGCAGCCCCTTAGGTTCGCAAGAGCAGTACGTC.

The chain is built from TRBV7-9 and TRBJ1-2; no definite D call. V was cut by 1 base and J by 0 bases, with 15 bases left in between. The CDR3 consists of 17 residues. The V gene's germline CDR1 is SEHNR and CDR2 FQNEAQ (reference sequence). CDR3 in amino acids: CASSLDSVGPPNYGYTF. In nucleotides, the CDR3 is TGTGCCAGCAGCTTAGACAGCGTTGGACCACCTAACTATGGCTACACCTTC.

This clonotype was found a few times. CDR3 sequence (DNA): TGTGCTAGTGGTTTGGTCCCCGGTGAGACTGAAGCTTTCTTT. Protein product: CASGLVPGETEAFF. V and J are TRBV12-5 and TRBJ1-1; the D is unclear. The germline gives CDR1 LGHNT, CDR2 FRNRAP. The CDR3 covers 14 residues. V lost 0 bases to trimming and J lost 5 bases, with 10 bases between them.

A few counts support this clonotype. A much larger clone is a single base away; this may be a read error. The V call is TRBV7-2, the J call TRBJ2-5, with 9 nucleotides matching TRBD2. CDR3 length: 13 residues. Per the germline V gene, CDR1 is SGHTA and CDR2 is FQGNSA. V trimming: 5 bases; J trimming: 3 bases; junction bases outside the gene matches: 1. The CDR3 coding sequence is TGTGCCAGCAGCCGCGGGAGGGAAGAGACCCAGTACTTC. Residues: CASSRGREETQYF.

The gene calls are TRBV7-2 and TRBJ2-1, with 11 positions matching TRBD2. Germline CDR1 and CDR2: SGHTA and FQGNSA. V gave up 3 bases and J gave up 8 bases; unmatched junction bases: 6. This CDR3 spans 15 amino acids. The CDR3: CASSFIAGGPHEQFF. The CDR3 nucleotides read TGTGCCAGCAGCTTTATAGCGGGAGGGCCTCATGAGCAGTTCTTC.

This clonotype was seen only a few times. This chain uses TRBV7-2 with TRBJ1-5; D gene ambiguous. The CDR3 consists of 13 residues. Germline loops: CDR1 SGHTA, CDR2 FQGNSA. V was pared by 2 bases and J by 7 bases, with 9 bases between. CDR3 residues: CASSLTTDQPQHF. The CDR3 DNA is TGTGCCAGCAGCTTAACTACGGACCAGCCCCAGCATTTT.

There are a few counts of this clonotype. The rearrangement links TRBV7-2 to TRBJ1-1; D is possibly TRBD1 (5 bases). The length of the CDR3 is 12 residues. V lost 8 bases to trimming and J lost 3 bases, with 10 bases between them. CDR1 and CDR2 from the germline V gene are SGHTA and FQGNSA. In nucleotides, the CDR3 is TGTGCCAGCGGGACTTCGGACACTGAAGCTTTCTTT. Amino acids: CASGTSDTEAFF.

The chain links TRBV28 to TRBJ2-1; 14 nucleotides match TRBD2. With V trimmed by 7 bases and J by 7 bases, 9 bases remained unmatched. The CDR3 consists of 16 residues. In germline, CDR1 is MDHEN, CDR2 SYDVKM. Here the CDR3 reads CASKLPGTSGSNEQFF. DNA for the CDR3: TGTGCCAGCAAACTACCGGGGACTAGCGGGAGTAATGAGCAGTTCTTC.

This chain connects TRBV5-4 to TRBJ1-5; TRBD1 agrees at 12 bases. The CDR3 sequence is 15 residues long. Trimming at V came to 3 bases and at J to 9 bases, leaving 7 bases not matched to a gene. CDR1 SGHNT and CDR2 YYREEE come from the germline V gene (reference sequence). The CDR3 reads CASSSGTGGDGPQHF. Here the CDR3 DNA reads TGTGCCAGCAGCTCCGGGACAGGGGGCGATGGGCCCCAGCATTTT.

V and J are TRBV4-1 and TRBJ2-1, with 11 positions matching TRBD2. Per germline, CDR1 MGHRA and CDR2 YSYEKL. V was pared by 0 bases and J by 7 bases, with 8 bases of the junction left unmatched. CDR3 length equals 17 residues. The CDR3 DNA is TGCGCCAGCAGCCAAGATATAGCGGGAGGGCTCCTGAATGAGCAGTTCTTC. Its protein product is CASSQDIAGGLLNEQFF.

This clonotype has only a few counts. This chain connects TRBV19 to TRBJ2-4; 9 nucleotides match TRBD1. Germline CDR1 reads LNHDA; CDR2 reads SQIVND (reference sequence). V shed 6 bases and J 6 bases; nucleotides not matched to a gene: 3. This CDR3 has 13 residues. In DNA form, the CDR3 reads TGTGCCAGTAGAGGGGACAGGGTAAACATTCAGTACTTC. This encodes CASRGDRVNIQYF. The full variable domain, its missing parts supplied by reference TRBV19 and TRBJ2-4, is DGGITQSPKYLFRKEGQNVTLSCEQNLNHDAMYWYRQDPGQGLRLIYYSQIVNDFQKGDIAEGYSVSREKKESFPLTVTSAQKNPTAFYLCASRGDRVNIQYFGAGTRLSVL.

This chain connects TRBV30 to TRBJ2-3, with a weak D call TRBD1 (6 bases). This CDR3 spans 14 amino acids. In germline, CDR1 is GTSNPN, CDR2 SVGIG (reference sequence). V dropped 5 bases and J dropped 6 bases, with 18 bases sitting between them. The CDR3 coding sequence is TGTGCCTGGGACCTGCAGGGGAGTGGCGATACGCAGTATTTT. Translation gives CAWDLQGSGDTQYF.

CDR3 coding DNA: TGTGCCAGCAAGAGCTCCTACGAGCAGTACTTC. This sequence encodes CASKSSYEQYF. The chain recombines TRBV7-9 with TRBJ2-7; D not resolved. The CDR3 extends over 11 amino acids. Germline V gene lookup returns CDR1 SEHNR and CDR2 FQNEAQ (reference sequence). The ends were cut back, 7 bases at V and 0 bases at J, with 4 bases in the middle.

This rearrangement joins TRBV12-3 or TRBV12-4 to TRBJ1-5; D is unresolved. This CDR3 is 14 amino acids long. Trimming pared 6 bases from V and 4 bases from J, leaving 13 bases between. The CDR3 reads CASRVIQGNQPQHF. The CDR3, as DNA: TGTGCCAGCAGGGTTATTCAAGGGAATCAGCCCCAGCATTTT.

V gene TRBV4-3 combines with J gene TRBJ1-1, with D perhaps matching TRBD1 (6 bases). The germline V gene has CDR1 LGHNA and CDR2 YSLEER. V was trimmed by 5 bases and J by 11 bases, leaving 18 bases between them. This CDR3 has 13 residues. CDR3 bases: TGCGCCAGCAGCTTCCGACAGGAGGGAGAGGCTTTCTTT. Residues: CASSFRQEGEAFF.

V usage is TRBV2 and J usage is TRBJ2-7; perhaps TRBD2 as D (5 bases). With 2 bases removed from V and 0 bases from J, the gap between germline ends came to 11 bases. Germline V CDR1 and CDR2: SNHLY, FYNNEI. This CDR3 spans 15 amino acids. This CDR3 reads CASSEQDLASYEQYF. The CDR3 DNA sequence: TGTGCCAGCAGTGAACAGGACTTGGCCTCCTACGAGCAGTACTTC.

A remark on this clonotype: Just one base apart from a much larger clone, this may be a read error. This chain links TRBV6-5 with TRBJ2-6; the D is unclear. Germline CDR1 is MNHEY and CDR2 is SVGAGI. The germline V and J ends were trimmed by 5 bases and 0 bases, with 8 bases remaining between them. The CDR3 runs to 15 residues. CDR3: CASSNGSSGANVLTF. The CDR3 coding sequence is TGTGCCAGCAGTAACGGGTCCTCTGGGGCCAACGTCCTGACTTTC.

This clonotype appeared a few times. This chain uses TRBV20-1 with TRBJ2-7; D may be TRBD2 (6 bases). Germline V gene data show CDR1 as DFQATT and CDR2 as SNEGSKA (reference sequence). This CDR3 has 12 residues. Trimming took 6 bases from V and 7 from J, leaving 16 bases between them. The CDR3 here is CSALAQTWEQYF. DNA for the CDR3: TGCAGTGCCCTAGCGCAGACTTGGGAGCAGTACTTC.

V usage is TRBV7-2 and J usage is TRBJ2-5; a weak D match, TRBD2 (5 bases). Germline V gene data show CDR1 as SGHTA and CDR2 as FQGNSA. Trimming removed 3 bases at V and 5 bases at J, with 16 bases between. This CDR3 is 15 amino acids long. DNA of the CDR3: TGTGCCAGCAGCTTCATCTCGGGATCCATGGAGACCCAGTACTTC. It codes for CASSFISGSMETQYF.

The chain uses TRBV30 and TRBJ1-2; no firm D call. CDR3 size: 10 residues. V lost 3 bases, J lost 8 bases, and 7 bases lay in between. Germline values: CDR1 GTSNPN, CDR2 SVGIG (reference sequence). The CDR3: CAWSLVGYTF. As DNA, the CDR3 is TGTGCCTGGAGCCTGGTGGGCTACACCTTC.

This clonotype was observed a few times. This chain uses TRBV6-1 with TRBJ2-1; no firm D call. Germline V lookup: CDR1 MNHNS, CDR2 SASEGT. The CDR3 sequence is 15 residues long. Trimming removed 6 bases from V and 6 bases from J, with 18 bases in between. CDR3 amino acids: CASRLSFPTSNEQFF. CDR3 DNA: TGTGCCAGCAGATTATCATTCCCCACGAGCAATGAGCAGTTCTTC.

V and J are TRBV4-3 and TRBJ2-1; D unclear. V shed 4 bases and J shed 12 bases, with 16 bases lying between them. This CDR3 region has 13 residues. Germline assignment: CDR1 LGHNA and CDR2 YSLEER. The CDR3 sequence: CASSPTDRLGQFF. In DNA, the CDR3 is TGCGCCAGCAGCCCGACCGATAGGCTGGGGCAGTTCTTC.

CDR3 nucleotides: TGTGCCAGCAGCAGCTTAGTCCAGGCCTACAATGAGCAGTTCTTC. Protein sequence: CASSSLVQAYNEQFF. The V call is TRBV7-9, the J call TRBJ2-1; D is undetermined. Germline V gene lookup returns CDR1 SEHNR and CDR2 FQNEAQ (reference sequence). V was shortened by 5 bases and J by 2 bases, with 13 bases between the two germline ends. The CDR3 runs to 15 residues.

This clonotype was counted a few times. V usage is TRBV19 and J usage is TRBJ1-1; TRBD1 agrees at 9 bases. CDR1 and CDR2 from the germline V gene are LNHDA and SQIVND (reference sequence). The CDR3 contains 17 residues. Unmatched junction bases numbered 14, after V lost 6 bases and J lost 3 bases. This CDR3 is CASSSGQGSYRDTEAFF. The CDR3 DNA follows: TGTGCCAGTAGCAGCGGACAGGGGAGTTATCGGGACACTGAAGCTTTCTTT.

This sequence joins TRBV4-3 and TRBJ2-1, with 10 bases fitting TRBD1. The CDR3 sequence is 15 residues long. J gave up 5 bases and V 4 bases, and 5 bases lay outside the gene matches. Germline V lookup: CDR1 LGHNA, CDR2 YSLEER. The CDR3: CASSPGQGVNNEQFF. CDR3 DNA sequence: TGCGCCAGCAGCCCCGGACAGGGGGTAAACAATGAGCAGTTCTTC.